A selection of T cell receptor beta chains follows, all from one sample in a study of a mutant IDH1 vaccine in newly diagnosed glioma. Clones were sequenced by immunoSEQ multiplex PCR, and TCRdb holds only the in-frame ones, with some missing. The table includes tens of thousands of clones, about 86% detected once. Their antigens are not known. The sample consisted of PBMCs, taken from a glioma patient whose treatment included an IDH1 peptide vaccine. Receptors were obtained from a man aged 30-40 years with glioma. CDR3s include the opening cysteine and the closing phenylalanine or tryptophan.

TRBV7-2 CASSLGSLFERGFTYEQYF
TRBV5-1 CASSVTGELFF
TRBV6-5 CASSYAASYEQYF
TRBV18 CASSPPLERGEAFF
TRBV7-3 CASSSTGSRSPLHF
TRBV9 CASSVLMAGGGYNEQFF
TRBV5-1 CASSLGQGRDEQYF
TRBV7-9 CASSFIKAYTGELFF
TRBV5-1 CASSLRNSRGNEKLFF
TRBV5-1 CASSWQDRDQETQYF